The 12 T cell receptor beta chains in this list originate from one sample, sequenced in a study of cytomegalovirus exposure and HLA in healthy donors (dated by TCRdb to between 2016 and 2019). The library was made by the immunoSEQ multiplex PCR assay. TCRdb retrieved this table from immuneACCESS and kept in-frame rearrangements only. Not all clones are present; in checked studies, unresolved V genes account for under half, and no reason is known for the remainder. Across this sample there are roughly 260,000 clones, with around nine tenths seen only once. The ten largest clonotypes hold 2.6% of the sample. Sequenced input: PBMCs. The receptors come from a man aged 18 to 30 in good health and CMV-seronegative.

CDR3 in DNA: TGCGCCAGCAGCCAAGATTTTCAGGGCGAGCAGTACTTC. It yields the protein CASSQDFQGEQYF. The rearrangement uses TRBV4-3 and TRBJ2-7, with D possibly being TRBD1 (5 bases). Germline V gene sequence: CDR1 LGHNA, CDR2 YSLEER. V was shortened by 0 bases and J by 6 bases, with 9 bases between the two germline ends. The CDR3 sequence is 13 residues long.

This chain connects TRBV4-1 to TRBJ1-5; D may be TRBD1 (5 bases). The V end lost 5 bases, the J end lost 6 bases, and 14 bases lay between the germline ends. Germline CDR1 MGHRA, CDR2 YSYEKL. CDR3 length: 14 amino acids. The CDR3 region has the DNA TGCGCCAGCAGCGACCAAGGGGTCGGTCAGCCCCAGCATTTT. It codes for CASSDQGVGQPQHF.

DNA for the CDR3: TGTGCCAGCAGCTCGGAGGTGTCAACCCACTCCTACGAGCAGTACTTC. Its translation: CASSSEVSTHSYEQYF. This rearrangement joins TRBV5-5 to TRBJ2-7, with D perhaps matching TRBD2 (5 bases). Deletions cut 3 bases from V and 0 bases from J, with 16 bases between. The CDR3 is 16 amino acids. CDR1 SGHKS and CDR2 YYEKEE come from the germline V gene (reference sequence).

V and J are TRBV6-5 and TRBJ2-7, with D tentatively TRBD1 (6 bases). V lost 5 bases, J lost 3 bases, and 11 bases lay in between. There are 13 residues in the CDR3. CDR1 and CDR2 from the germline V gene are MNHEY and SVGAGI. CDR3 nucleotide sequence: TGTGCCAGCAGTCCTGGGACAATCTACGAGCAGTACTTC. Translating gives CASSPGTIYEQYF.

This chain connects TRBV11-2 to TRBJ2-7, with 12 bases fitting TRBD1. The length of the CDR3 is 16 residues. CDR1 is SGHAT and CDR2 is FQNNGV in the germline V gene. After removal of 5 bases from V and 5 bases from J, the junction contained 10 bases not matched to a gene. Written as DNA, the CDR3 is TGTGCCAGCAGCCCCCGGCGGGGACAGGGGGCCCACGAGCAGTACTTC. Its translation is CASSPRRGQGAHEQYF.

V usage is TRBV2 and J usage is TRBJ2-1; 15 bases fit TRBD2. The CDR3 spans 15 residues. The V and J ends lost 6 bases and 7 bases, in that order; junction bases with no gene match: 4. Looked up from germline, CDR1 is SNHLY and CDR2 is FYNNEI. CDR3 DNA sequence: TGTGCCAGCAGAGGACTAGCGGGAGGGTGGAATGAGCAGTTCTTC. Residues: CASRGLAGGWNEQFF. The full variable domain, in which reference TRBV2 and TRBJ2-1 provide the parts outside the CDR3, is EPEVTQTPSHQVTQMGQEVILRCVPISNHLYFYWYRQILGQKVEFLVSFYNNEISEKSEIFDDQFSVERPDGSNFTLKIRSTKLEDSAMYFCASRGLAGGWNEQFFGPGTRLTVL.

This chain uses TRBV10-3 with TRBJ2-7, with 12 bases lining up with TRBD2. CDR1 and CDR2 from the germline V gene are ENHRY and SYGVKD. The CDR3 loop spans 17 amino acids. The ends lost 5 bases at V and 5 bases at J; junction bases unmatched: 13. The chain's CDR3 is CAISQPPLAGGVHEQYF. CDR3 bases: TGTGCCATCAGTCAACCCCCCCTAGCGGGAGGGGTCCACGAGCAGTACTTC.

This clone was observed a handful of times. The chain carries TRBV28 and TRBJ1-1, with 9 bases that match TRBD1. This CDR3 region has 12 residues. Germline trimming cut 6 bases from V and 8 bases from J; bases unmatched to any gene: 4. Germline loops: CDR1 MDHEN, CDR2 SYDVKM. CDR3: CASSLGQGEAFF. CDR3 coding DNA: TGTGCCAGCAGCCTGGGACAGGGAGAAGCTTTCTTT.

This chain links TRBV7-3 with TRBJ2-2, with TRBD2 matching over 10 bases. Trimming at V came to 6 bases and at J to 5 bases, leaving 6 bases not matched to a gene. CDR1 is SGHTA and CDR2 is FQGTGA in the germline V gene. The CDR3 is 15 amino acids. The CDR3 coding sequence is TGTGCCAGCAGGTATAGCGGGAGGAGAACCGGGGAGCTGTTTTTT. Its protein product is CASRYSGRRTGELFF.

The chain is built from TRBV30 and TRBJ2-3, with 7 bases that match TRBD2. The ends lost 3 bases at V and 2 bases at J; junction bases unmatched: 8. The CDR3 runs to 15 residues. Germline-derived CDR1 and CDR2 are GTSNPN and SVGIG (reference sequence). CDR3 sequence reads: CAWSKAAGDTDTQYF. The DNA for the CDR3 is TGTGCCTGGAGCAAAGCGGCGGGGGACACAGATACGCAGTATTTT.

The chain has TRBV7-3 and TRBJ1-2, with no clear D. CDR3 length: 13 residues. CDR1 and CDR2 from the germline V gene are SGHTA and FQGTGA. Trimming shortened V by 4 bases and J by 8 bases, and 14 bases separated the two germline ends. CDR3 sequence reads: CASSSQEGGGYTF. In DNA, the CDR3 is TGTGCCAGCAGCTCCCAGGAAGGCGGGGGCTACACCTTC.

V and J are TRBV20-1 and TRBJ1-2; D is uncertain. CDR1 DFQATT and CDR2 SNEGSKA come from the germline V gene (reference sequence). The ends were cut back, 6 bases at V and 8 bases at J, with 13 bases in the middle. CDR3 length: 11 residues. Written as DNA, the CDR3 is TGCAGTGCAAACCCCGGGGTAGGCTACACCTTC. Encoded protein: CSANPGVGYTF.